This T cell receptor (beta chain) was obtained from a study of T-cell memory formation after mild COVID-19. Study-level results: Mainly in CM and EM were contracting CD4+ clones; CD8+ were in EMRA.

TCRdb reprocessed the 5' RACE reads with MiXCR, giving one entry per CDR3 protein. The sample carries 100,000 to 150,000 distinct CDR3 sequences, approximately 17% recorded once. Points on this clonotype: Its matching antigen is unknown.

The germline V gene has CDR1 DFQATT and CDR2 SNEGSKA (reference sequence). Trimming pared 3 bases from V and 6 bases from J, leaving 9 bases between. This CDR3 region has 12 residues. The chain links TRBV20-1 to TRBJ2-4; D may be TRBD1 (5 bases). Sequencing used PBMCs or a T cell subset sorted from them (not recorded which). This TCR derives from a man aged 18 to 29 who had mild COVID-19 (a few samples of this study predate the infection). Cell type and time point are not known. Here the CDR3 DNA reads TGCAGTGCTAGGGTTAGGGGAAACATTCAGTACTTC. As protein: CSARVRGNIQYF.